A selection of T cell receptor beta chains follows, all from one sample in a study of blood T cell repertoires in COVID-19. Clones were read by immunoSEQ multiplex PCR, and TCRdb kept only the in-frame ones, dropping some. The sample includes about 190,000 clones, roughly 90% seen only once; the top ten take 1.5% to 2%. The sequenced sample consisted of peripheral blood. The receptors stem from a man aged 18-30 years with active or convalescent COVID-19. Each CDR3 is given with its conserved first and last residue. The D gene is left open where the match is weak. Clone sizes are given selectively: once, few, many, or a class where the clone is expanded.

>TRBJ1-2|NA|TRBV5-1|NA
TGCGCCAGCAGCTTGAGGTGGCAGGACTATGGCTACACCTTC
CASSLRWQDYGYTF
>TRBJ1-1|few|TRBV10-3|TRBD1
TGTGCCATCAGAAGGGACAGGGCTATGAACACTGAAGCTTTCTTT
CAIRRDRAMNTEAFF
>TRBJ2-7|NA|TRBV18|TRBD2
TGTGCCAGCTCACCAGATGGACTAGCGGGGGAAAGGGGCGAGCAGTACTTC
CASSPDGLAGERGEQYF
>TRBJ2-1|NA|TRBV5-1|TRBD2
TGCGCCAGCAGCCAGTCTAGCGGGGGGGCCAGGATCGATGAGCAGTTCTTC
CASSQSSGGARIDEQFF
>TRBJ1-4|NA|TRBV7-8|NA
TGTGCCAGCAGCTTAGCGGGGGGGAAACTGTTTTTT
CASSLAGGKLFF
>TRBJ2-2|NA|TRBV9|TRBD1
TGTGCCAGCAGCGGGACAGGAACCGGGGAGCTGTTTTTT
CASSGTGTGELFF
>TRBJ1-2|once|TRBV6-1|NA
TGTGCCAGCAGTGAACGGGGGAGCTATGGCTACACCTTC
CASSERGSYGYTF
>TRBJ1-2|NA|TRBV5-5|NA
TGTGCCAGCAGGTTTGTTAGCGGGAACAGTTTCTATGGCTACACCTTC
CASRFVSGNSFYGYTF
>TRBJ2-1|NA|TRBV27|NA
TGTGCCAGCAGCCGACAACGGGGTCATGAGCAGTTCTTC
CASSRQRGHEQFF
>TRBJ2-3|NA|TRBV29-1|NA
TGCAGCGTTGTTGAGGTCACAGATACGCAGTATTTT
CSVVEVTDTQYF
>TRBJ2-7|NA|TRBV11-3|TRBD2
TGTGCCAGCAGCTCCCGGGGGGGGGACGACGACGAGCAGTACTTC
CASSSRGGDDDEQYF
>TRBJ2-7|NA|TRBV6-6|TRBD1
TGTGCCAGCAGTCTACAGGGGGCGCACGAGCAGTACTTC
CASSLQGAHEQYF
>TRBJ2-7|NA|TRBV9|TRBD1
TGTGCCAGCAGCTTAAACCCCGGGACAGGGGCCTACGAGCAGTACTTC
CASSLNPGTGAYEQYF